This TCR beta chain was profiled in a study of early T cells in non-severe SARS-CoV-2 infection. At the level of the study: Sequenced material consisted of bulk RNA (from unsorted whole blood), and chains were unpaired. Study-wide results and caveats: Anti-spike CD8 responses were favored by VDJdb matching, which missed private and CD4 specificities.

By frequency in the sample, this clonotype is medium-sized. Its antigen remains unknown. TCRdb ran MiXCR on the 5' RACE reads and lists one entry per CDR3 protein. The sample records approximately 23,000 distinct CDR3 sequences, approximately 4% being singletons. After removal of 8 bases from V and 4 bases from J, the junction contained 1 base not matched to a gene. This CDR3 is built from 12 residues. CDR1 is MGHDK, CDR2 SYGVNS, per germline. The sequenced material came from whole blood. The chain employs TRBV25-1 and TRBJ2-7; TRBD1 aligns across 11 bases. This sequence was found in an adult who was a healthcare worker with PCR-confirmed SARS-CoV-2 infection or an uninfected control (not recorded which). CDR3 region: CASGQGAYEQYF. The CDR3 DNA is TGTGCCAGCGGACAGGGGGCTTACGAGCAGTACTTC.